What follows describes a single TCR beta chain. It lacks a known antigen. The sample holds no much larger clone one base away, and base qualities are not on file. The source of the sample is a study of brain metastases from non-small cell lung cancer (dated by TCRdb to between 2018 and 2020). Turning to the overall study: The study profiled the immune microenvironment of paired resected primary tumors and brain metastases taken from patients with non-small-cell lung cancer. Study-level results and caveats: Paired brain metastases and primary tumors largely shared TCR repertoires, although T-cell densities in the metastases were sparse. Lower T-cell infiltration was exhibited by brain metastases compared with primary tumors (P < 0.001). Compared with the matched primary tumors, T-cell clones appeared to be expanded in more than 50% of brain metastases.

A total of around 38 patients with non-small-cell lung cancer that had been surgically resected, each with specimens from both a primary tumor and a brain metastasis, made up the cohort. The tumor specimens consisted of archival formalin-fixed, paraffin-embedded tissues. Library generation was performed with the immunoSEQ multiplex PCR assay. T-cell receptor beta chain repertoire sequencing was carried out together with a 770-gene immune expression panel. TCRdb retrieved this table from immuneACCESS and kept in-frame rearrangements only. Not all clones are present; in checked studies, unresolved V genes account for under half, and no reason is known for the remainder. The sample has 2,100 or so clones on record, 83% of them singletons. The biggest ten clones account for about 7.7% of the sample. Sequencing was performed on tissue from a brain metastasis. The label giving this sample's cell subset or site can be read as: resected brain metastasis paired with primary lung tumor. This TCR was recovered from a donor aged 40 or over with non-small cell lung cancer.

The DNA sequence is TGTGCCTGGTCGACAGAGTTTAATTCACCCCTCCACTTT. Its amino acids are CAWSTEFNSPLHF. The chain links TRBV30 with TRBJ1-6; perhaps TRBD1 is the D gene, with 5 bases matching. Cut back by 5 bases and 6 bases, the V and J ends lie 11 bases apart. The CDR3 starts with the cysteine, ends with the phenylalanine, and has 13 residues. The retained sequence is limited to the CDR3, 39 bases, with the frame set at the first base. The germline V gene encodes CDR1 GTSNPN and CDR2 SVGIG (reference sequence).